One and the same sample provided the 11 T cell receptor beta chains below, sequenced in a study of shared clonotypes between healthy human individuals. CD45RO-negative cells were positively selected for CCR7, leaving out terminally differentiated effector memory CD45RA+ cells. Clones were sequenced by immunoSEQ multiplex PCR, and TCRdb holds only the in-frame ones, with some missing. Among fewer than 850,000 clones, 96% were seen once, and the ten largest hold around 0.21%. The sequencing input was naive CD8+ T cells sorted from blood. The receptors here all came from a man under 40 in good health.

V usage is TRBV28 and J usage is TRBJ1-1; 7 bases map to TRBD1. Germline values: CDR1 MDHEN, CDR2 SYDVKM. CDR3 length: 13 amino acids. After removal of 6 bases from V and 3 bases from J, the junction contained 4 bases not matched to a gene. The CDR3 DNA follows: TGTGCCAGCAGGGGGACAGTGGACACTGAAGCTTTCTTT. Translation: CASRGTVDTEAFF.

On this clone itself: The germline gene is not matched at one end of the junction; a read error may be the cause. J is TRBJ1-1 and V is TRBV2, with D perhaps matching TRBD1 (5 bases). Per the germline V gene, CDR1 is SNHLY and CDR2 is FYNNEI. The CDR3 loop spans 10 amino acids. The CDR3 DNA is TGTGCCAGCAGTGATGACAGCATCGTCTTT. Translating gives CASSDDSIVF.

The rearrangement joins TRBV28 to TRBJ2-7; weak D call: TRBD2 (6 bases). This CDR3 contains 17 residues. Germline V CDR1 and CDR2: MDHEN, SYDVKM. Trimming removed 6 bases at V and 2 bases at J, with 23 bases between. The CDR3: CASSPPSLTGETYEQYF. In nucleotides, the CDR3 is TGTGCCAGCAGCCCCCCCTCCCTGACGGGGGAAACCTACGAGCAGTACTTC.

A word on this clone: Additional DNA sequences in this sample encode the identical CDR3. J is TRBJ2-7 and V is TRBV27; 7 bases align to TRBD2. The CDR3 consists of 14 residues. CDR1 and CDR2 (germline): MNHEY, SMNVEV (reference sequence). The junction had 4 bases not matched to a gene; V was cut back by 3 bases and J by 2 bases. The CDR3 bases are TGTGCCAGCAGTTTCGCTAGCGGCACCTACGAGCAGTACTTC. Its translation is CASSFASGTYEQYF.

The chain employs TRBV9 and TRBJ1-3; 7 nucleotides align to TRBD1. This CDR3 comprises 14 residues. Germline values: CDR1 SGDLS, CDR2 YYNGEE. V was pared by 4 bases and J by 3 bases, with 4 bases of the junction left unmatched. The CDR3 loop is CASSQTGYGNTIYF. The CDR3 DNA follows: TGTGCCAGCAGCCAGACAGGGTATGGAAACACCATATATTTT.

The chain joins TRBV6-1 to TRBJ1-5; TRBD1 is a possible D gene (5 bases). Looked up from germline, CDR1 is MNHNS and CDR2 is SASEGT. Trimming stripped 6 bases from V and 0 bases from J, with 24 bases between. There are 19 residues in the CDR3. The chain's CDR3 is CASREPGTAIPYSNQPQHF. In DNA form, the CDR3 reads TGTGCCAGCAGGGAACCCGGGACGGCCATCCCTTATAGCAATCAGCCCCAGCATTTT.

The CDR3 bases are TGTGCCAGCAGCCGGGACGGTATGATCGCAACTAATGAAAAACTGTTTTTT. Translating it yields CASSRDGMIATNEKLFF. This chain connects TRBV5-6 to TRBJ1-4; a weak D match, TRBD1 (5 bases). This CDR3 has 17 residues. Germline-derived CDR1 and CDR2 are SGHDT and YYEEEE. V was shortened by 4 bases and J by 0 bases, with 16 bases between the two germline ends.

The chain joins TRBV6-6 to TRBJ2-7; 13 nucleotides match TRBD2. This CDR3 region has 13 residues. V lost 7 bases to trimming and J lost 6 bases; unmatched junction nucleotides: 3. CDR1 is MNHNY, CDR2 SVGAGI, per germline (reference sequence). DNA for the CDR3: TGTGCCAGCACGGGACTAGCGGGAATCGAGCAGTACTTC. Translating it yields CASTGLAGIEQYF.

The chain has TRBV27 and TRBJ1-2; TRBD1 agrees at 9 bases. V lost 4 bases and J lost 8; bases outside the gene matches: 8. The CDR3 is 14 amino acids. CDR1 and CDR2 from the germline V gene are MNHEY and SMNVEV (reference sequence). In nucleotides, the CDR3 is TGTGCCAGCAGTTCAGGACAGGGGCCTATCGGCTACACCTTC. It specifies CASSSGQGPIGYTF.

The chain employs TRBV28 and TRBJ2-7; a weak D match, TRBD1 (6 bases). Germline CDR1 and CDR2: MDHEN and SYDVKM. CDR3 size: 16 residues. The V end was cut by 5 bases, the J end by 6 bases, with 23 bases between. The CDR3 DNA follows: TGTGCCAGCAGTACCTGGGACAAAGGGGCCGGAGGCGAGCAGTACTTC. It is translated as CASSTWDKGAGGEQYF.

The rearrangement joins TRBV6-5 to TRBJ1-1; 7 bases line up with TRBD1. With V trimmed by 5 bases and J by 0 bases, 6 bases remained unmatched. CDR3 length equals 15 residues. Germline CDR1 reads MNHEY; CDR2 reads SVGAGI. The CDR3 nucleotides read TGTGCCAGCAGTACCGGGACAGCCATGAACACTGAAGCTTTCTTT. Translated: CASSTGTAMNTEAFF.